The present entry profiles one TCR beta chain with its context. This clone was observed once. Its antigen remains unidentified. No base quality values were provided; no much bigger clone lies one nucleotide off. TCRbeta CDR3 regions were amplified from genomic DNA by means of the immunoSEQ Assay, a bias-controlled multiplex PCR. The study's processing was this. Within the assay, amplification of reference gene primers was used to estimate how many nucleated cells each sample contained. To quantify the absolute abundance of each unique TCRbeta CDR3 rearrangement, sequence reads were collapsed and filtered. For each sample, productive Simpson clonality was calculated as the square root of Simpson's diversity index across productive rearrangements. TCRdb took over this immuneACCESS table, retaining in-frame rearrangements with V and J assigned. Such tables are incomplete; in checked studies, under half of the missing clones stem from an unresolved V gene, and the remainder is unexplained. Clone size and the V and J calls come from that table; the DNA yielded D and trimming. Within this sample are approximately 160,000 clones, with around 86% of them counted one time only. Jointly, the top ten make up 13% of the sample.

This specimen belongs to a study of blood T cell repertoires in COVID-19 (dated by TCRdb to the early 2020s). At the level of the whole study: Samples covering the acute and convalescent phases of COVID-19 were provided by collaborators in the United States, Italy and Spain. The material from the prospective study consisted of cDNA or gDNA derived from T cells, B-cell-depleted T cells, or PBMCs. Deeply sampled blood TCRbeta repertoires from subjects exposed to, actively infected with, or recovered from COVID-19 were included in the dataset. A freely available public database, intended as a resource for researchers studying the immune response to SARS-CoV-2, is where the repertoires were released. The samples were drawn from two sources: the first 160 participants of the ongoing ImmuneRACE study, and some 1,300 subjects contributed by 6 global collaborators. A de-identified subject ID, COVID-19 status, age in years and sex were almost always included in the sample metadata. Where available, HLA class I and class II types were taken from metadata supplied by the sample provider and were not determined by assay-based typing.

The full study reports these points: How much clinical and demographic metadata was included differed by source and by participant, and the metadata was provided uncurated.

The CDR3 has 15 amino acids, counting the end cysteine and phenylalanine. Only the CDR3 portion is preserved as DNA: 45 bases, with reading frame beginning at the first base. Trimming at the junction amounts to 7 bases on V and 2 bases on J, and the germline ends lie 18 bases apart. Per the germline V gene, MDHEN is the CDR1 and SYDVKM is the CDR2. Another Seattle source contributed samples from volunteer blood donors who had recovered from COVID-19. Each collaborating institution followed its own protocols to collect whole blood in K2EDTA tubes. Collaborator samples were shipped for TCRbeta analysis as frozen whole blood, isolated PBMCs, or DNA extracted from either sample type.

The chain joins TRBV28 to TRBJ2-7, and possibly TRBD1, on 6 matching bases. The TCR sequence derives from a man between 65 and 85 years old who had recovered from COVID-19. Sequences were obtained from peripheral blood. The DNA sequence is given as TGTGCCAGCACCGATCACGGGACAAATCCCTACGAGCAGTACTTC. It translates as CASTDHGTNPYEQYF.